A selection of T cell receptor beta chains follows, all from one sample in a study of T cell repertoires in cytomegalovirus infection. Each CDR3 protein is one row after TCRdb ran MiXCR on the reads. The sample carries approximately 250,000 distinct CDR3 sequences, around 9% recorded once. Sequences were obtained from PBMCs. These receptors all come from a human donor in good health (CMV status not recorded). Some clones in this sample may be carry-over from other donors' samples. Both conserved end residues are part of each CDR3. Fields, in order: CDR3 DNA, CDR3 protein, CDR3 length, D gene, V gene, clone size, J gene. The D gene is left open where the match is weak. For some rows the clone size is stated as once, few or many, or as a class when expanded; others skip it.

TGTGCCAGCAGTCCCGCGCTCCTCACAGATACGCAGTATTTT,CASSPALLTDTQYF,14,.,TRBV12-3/TRBV12-4,few,TRBJ2-3
TGTGCCAGCAGCCCGGACAGGCCGCCCTACGAGCAGTACTTC,CASSPDRPPYEQYF,14,TRBD1,TRBV3-1,.,TRBJ2-7
TGCAGCGCCGAGGGACAGGGCTACTATGGCTACACCTTC,CSAEGQGYYGYTF,13,TRBD1,TRBV29-1,.,TRBJ1-2
TGTGCCAGCAGCTTTAACTTGAACACCGGGGAGCTGTTTTTT,CASSFNLNTGELFF,14,.,TRBV7-2,.,TRBJ2-2
TGTGCCAGCAGTTCGACAGGGACACGGCAGAACTATGGCTACACCTTC,CASSSTGTRQNYGYTF,16,TRBD1,TRBV7-2,many,TRBJ1-2
TGTGCCACCACCACCGGGCCCCAGCAGCAGTTCTTC,CATTTGPQQQFF,12,.,TRBV28,.,TRBJ2-1
TGCAGTGCAAGTGGGGGGCTAGGCACCGGGGAGCTGTTTTTT,CSASGGLGTGELFF,14,.,TRBV20-1,.,TRBJ2-2
TGCAGCGTGGGGGGAGGCTCTCTGGGGGCCAACGTCCTGACTTTC,CSVGGGSLGANVLTF,15,.,TRBV29-1,.,TRBJ2-6
TGTGCCAGCAGCTTAGAAGTTTTTGGAGGCAGGGGAATGGATACGCAGTATTTT,CASSLEVFGGRGMDTQYF,18,.,TRBV7-8,many,TRBJ2-3
TGTGCCAGCAGCTTAGGCTTCATGTCCCCTGAAGCTTTCTTT,CASSLGFMSPEAFF,14,.,TRBV7-9,many,TRBJ1-1
TGTGCCAGCAGCTCAAGCGGGGGATACGAGCAGTACTTC,CASSSSGGYEQYF,13,TRBD2,TRBV7-2,many,TRBJ2-7
TGCGCCAGCAGCCAGGACACCGTGGCAGATACGCAGTATTTT,CASSQDTVADTQYF,14,.,TRBV4-3,medium-sized,TRBJ2-3
TGTGCCAGCAGTCCACGACACATGAACACTGAAGCTTTCTTT,CASSPRHMNTEAFF,14,.,TRBV7-2,many,TRBJ1-1
TGTGCCAGCAGCCCCCGGGACAGCTCCTACAATGAGCAGTTCTTC,CASSPRDSSYNEQFF,15,TRBD1,TRBV7-3,many,TRBJ2-1
TGTGCCAGCAGAATACAGGGAGGAAGTGAAAAACTGTTTTTT,CASRIQGGSEKLFF,14,.,TRBV19,.,TRBJ1-4
TGTGCCAGCAGCTGGGGGGGACAGGGGGCTCCCCAGCATTTT,CASSWGGQGAPQHF,14,TRBD1,TRBV7-2,many,TRBJ1-5
TGCAGCGTTGGATTGGGGGGGAACACTGAAGCTTTCTTT,CSVGLGGNTEAFF,13,.,TRBV29-1,many,TRBJ1-1
TGTGCCAGCAGCTTAACTAGCTCCTACGGGGAGCTGTTTTTT,CASSLTSSYGELFF,14,.,TRBV7-6,.,TRBJ2-2
TGTGCCAGTAGTAGGGCATCCCGAGAGACCCAGTACTTC,CASSRASRETQYF,13,.,TRBV19,once,TRBJ2-5
TGTGCCAGTAATTTGGGTGGGCCAATTCAGCCCCAGCATTTT,CASNLGGPIQPQHF,14,.,TRBV19,many,TRBJ1-5
TGTGCCAGCAGCTCCGCGGCTCACCGAGGGGGAAACACCATATATTTT,CASSSAAHRGGNTIYF,16,.,TRBV7-2,many,TRBJ1-3
TGTGCCACCAGCAGAGAGCCCTTGTTCGAAACCCAGTACTTC,CATSREPLFETQYF,14,.,TRBV15,few,TRBJ2-5
TGTGCCAGCAGCATAGGGGAGGGGTACCAAGAGACCCAGTACTTC,CASSIGEGYQETQYF,15,TRBD2,TRBV11-3,many,TRBJ2-5
TGTGCCAGCAGCCCAAGGACTAGCGGGGGGGCGCAGACCCAGTACTTC,CASSPRTSGGAQTQYF,16,TRBD2,TRBV7-2,many,TRBJ2-5
TGTGCCAGCAGCCGGGGACTAGCGGGGGTCCGCTCCTACAATGAGCAGTTCTTC,CASSRGLAGVRSYNEQFF,18,TRBD2,TRBV7-2,many,TRBJ2-1
TGCGCCAGCAGCTCTGGGTTCCCTGCGGGGGGTCAAGAGACCCAGTACTTC,CASSSGFPAGGQETQYF,17,TRBD2,TRBV5-1,.,TRBJ2-5
TGTGCCAGCAGTTACTCCGGGACTAGGAGTTACGAGCAGTACTTC,CASSYSGTRSYEQYF,15,TRBD2,TRBV12-3/TRBV12-4,many,TRBJ2-7
TGTGCCAGCAGTTACTTCATAGCGGGGGGGCCAAAGGATACGCAGTATTTT,CASSYFIAGGPKDTQYF,17,TRBD2,TRBV6-2/TRBV6-3,many,TRBJ2-3
TGTGCCAGCAGCTTAAACCCTCTCCAGCAGTTCTTC,CASSLNPLQQFF,12,.,TRBV7-8,.,TRBJ2-1
TGTGCCAGCAGCTATAGCGGGGGGGCTTACAATGAGCAGTTCTTC,CASSYSGGAYNEQFF,15,TRBD2,TRBV7-8,many,TRBJ2-1
TGTGCCAGCAGCCAAGACCCCGGGAACTATGGCTACACCTTC,CASSQDPGNYGYTF,14,.,TRBV14,.,TRBJ1-2
TGTGCCAGCAGCCCAGACCCTTACTCCTACAATGAGCAGTTCTTC,CASSPDPYSYNEQFF,15,.,TRBV11-2,many,TRBJ2-1
TGTGCCACCAGTGCCCTGGGACTAGTCAACACAGATACGCAGTATTTT,CATSALGLVNTDTQYF,16,TRBD2,TRBV24-1,many,TRBJ2-3
TGTGCCACCACCCGGGCACCCGTTTCTGGGGCCAACGTCCTGACTTTC,CATTRAPVSGANVLTF,16,.,TRBV15,.,TRBJ2-6
TGTGCCAGTACCCTGACTAGCGGGAGAGGCAATGAGCAGTTCTTC,CASTLTSGRGNEQFF,15,TRBD2,TRBV19,.,TRBJ2-1
TGTGCCAGCAGCGTAGCCTGGTCTAGCTACAATGAGCAGTTCTTC,CASSVAWSSYNEQFF,15,.,TRBV9,.,TRBJ2-1
TGTGCCAGCAAAGAAGACAGGGCTTCCTACGAGCAGTACTTC,CASKEDRASYEQYF,14,TRBD1,TRBV6-2/TRBV6-3,many,TRBJ2-7
TGTGCCAGCAGCTTTCCCGACAGGGGGGGCACTGAAGCTTTCTTT,CASSFPDRGGTEAFF,15,TRBD1,TRBV7-9,many,TRBJ1-1
TGTGCCAGCAGCAGCTTAGCCGGGGAGCTGTTTTTT,CASSSLAGELFF,12,.,TRBV7-8,many,TRBJ2-2
TGTGCCAGCAGCTTACGGGCTAGCGGGAGCCCCGAGCAGTACTTC,CASSLRASGSPEQYF,15,TRBD2,TRBV7-2,few,TRBJ2-7
TGTGCCAGCAGCCTCCACGGCAACTATCGAGACGCTGAAGCTTTCTTT,CASSLHGNYRDAEAFF,16,.,TRBV7-2,many,TRBJ1-1
TGTGCCAGCAGCTTAGGAGGACAGGGGGTACCCTACGAGCAGTACTTC,CASSLGGQGVPYEQYF,16,TRBD1,TRBV13,.,TRBJ2-7
TGTGCCAGCAGTGGACAGGGCGAATCCTACGAGCAGTACTTC,CASSGQGESYEQYF,14,TRBD1,TRBV25-1,.,TRBJ2-7
TGTGCCAGCAGTATCAGGACAGGGGGCACCTACGAGCAGTACTTC,CASSIRTGGTYEQYF,15,TRBD1,TRBV28,many,TRBJ2-7
TGCGCCAGCAGCTCGGGGGGGGCTGAGAACACTGAAGCTTTCTTT,CASSSGGAENTEAFF,15,.,TRBV5-1,.,TRBJ1-1
TGTGCCAGCAGCCTCCTTAGGACTAGCGGAAACACAGATACGCAGTATTTT,CASSLLRTSGNTDTQYF,17,TRBD2,TRBV11-2,many,TRBJ2-3
TGTGCCACCAAAGTAGGGGGGAGAAACACCATATATTTT,CATKVGGRNTIYF,13,.,TRBV15,few,TRBJ1-3
TGTGCCAGTAGTCCCCAGGGGCCCGGGGGAAACATTCAGTACTTC,CASSPQGPGGNIQYF,15,.,TRBV19,few,TRBJ2-4
TGTGCCTCCTCAACCCCCAGGGGTATGGCGAACACTGAAGCTTTCTTT,CASSTPRGMANTEAFF,16,.,TRBV28,few,TRBJ1-1
TGCAGTGCTAGAGGGCTTAGCGGCGGCACAGATACGCAGTATTTT,CSARGLSGGTDTQYF,15,.,TRBV20-1,few,TRBJ2-3